These 5 T cell receptor beta chains were all obtained from the same sample, sequenced in a study of T cells in narcolepsy. Produced via immunoSEQ multiplex PCR; TCRdb's table is partial and in-frame only. The profile shows 25,000 to 35,000 clones, 79% of them singletons. Specimen: CD45RA- memory CD4+ T cells from PBMCs. The receptors derive from a human donor with narcolepsy.

The chain combines TRBV5-1 with TRBJ2-5; 8 positions agree with TRBD1. CDR1 SGHRS and CDR2 YFSETQ come from the germline V gene. V lost 3 bases to trimming and J lost 2 bases; unmatched junction nucleotides: 9. The CDR3 is 16 residues long. The CDR3 region has the DNA TGCGCCAGCAGCTGGGTAGGGACAGGCAATCAAGAGACCCAGTACTTC. Encoded protein: CASSWVGTGNQETQYF.

This rearrangement joins TRBV7-3 to TRBJ2-1, with TRBD2 as a possible D gene (5 bases). Germline CDR1 is SGHTA and CDR2 is FQGTGA. V was shortened by 5 bases and J by 6 bases, with 17 bases between the two germline ends. The CDR3 is 15 amino acids. In DNA, the CDR3 is TGTGCCAGCAGCAGAGAGCGGACGGCGCCCAATGAGCAGTTCTTC. Protein product: CASSRERTAPNEQFF. Using reference TRBV7-3 and TRBJ2-1 for the parts outside the CDR3, the full variable domain is GAGVSQTPSNKVTEKGKYVELRCDPISGHTALYWYRQSLGQGPEFLIYFQGTGAADDSGLPNDRFFAVRPEGSVSTLKIQRTERGDSAVYLCASSRERTAPNEQFFGPGTRLTVL.

The V and J genes are TRBV29-1 and TRBJ2-1; D gene uncertain. Germline V gene data show CDR1 as SQVTM and CDR2 as ANQGSEA. V was shortened by 0 bases and J by 7 bases, with 13 bases between the two germline ends. This CDR3 spans 14 amino acids. The CDR3 coding sequence is TGCAGCGTTGAAGATCACCTAAAGTTTAATGAGCAGTTCTTC. It encodes CSVEDHLKFNEQFF.

The CDR3 coding sequence is TGTGCCTGGAGCGCCCAAGATACGCAGTATTTT. Protein: CAWSAQDTQYF. The chain combines TRBV30 with TRBJ2-3, with no clear D. The CDR3 contains 11 residues. Germline loops: CDR1 GTSNPN, CDR2 SVGIG (reference sequence). V was trimmed by 3 bases and J by 5 bases, leaving 6 bases between them.

V usage is TRBV19 and J usage is TRBJ1-2; the D gene is possibly TRBD1 (5 bases). Germline V lookup: CDR1 LNHDA, CDR2 SQIVND (reference sequence). The CDR3 spans 16 residues. V was shortened by 2 bases and J by 5 bases, with 18 bases between the two germline ends. Written as DNA, the CDR3 is TGTGCCAGTAGTATATTGGGACTCGACAAGACTTATGGCTACACCTTC. Amino acids: CASSILGLDKTYGYTF.